What follows is one T cell receptor beta chain and its context. CDR1 and CDR2 from the germline V gene are SGHRS and YFSETQ. The CDR3 runs to 15 residues. V shed 3 bases and J shed 4 bases, with 17 bases lying between them. This sample stems from a study of technical replicates of blood from a few donors. Only in-frame clones appear in the TCRdb table, and some are missing; sequencing was by immunoSEQ multiplex PCR. Among nearly 70,000 clones, around nine tenths were seen once, and the ten largest hold under 0.5%. The chain couples TRBV5-1 to TRBJ2-7; possible D gene TRBD2, 6 bases. The sequence derives from a human donor in good health. Sequenced: T cells isolated from PBMCs. The CDR3 here is CASSSSGTLPYEQYF. The CDR3 coding sequence is TGCGCCAGCAGCTCCTCCGGGACTTTACCTTACGAGCAGTACTTC.